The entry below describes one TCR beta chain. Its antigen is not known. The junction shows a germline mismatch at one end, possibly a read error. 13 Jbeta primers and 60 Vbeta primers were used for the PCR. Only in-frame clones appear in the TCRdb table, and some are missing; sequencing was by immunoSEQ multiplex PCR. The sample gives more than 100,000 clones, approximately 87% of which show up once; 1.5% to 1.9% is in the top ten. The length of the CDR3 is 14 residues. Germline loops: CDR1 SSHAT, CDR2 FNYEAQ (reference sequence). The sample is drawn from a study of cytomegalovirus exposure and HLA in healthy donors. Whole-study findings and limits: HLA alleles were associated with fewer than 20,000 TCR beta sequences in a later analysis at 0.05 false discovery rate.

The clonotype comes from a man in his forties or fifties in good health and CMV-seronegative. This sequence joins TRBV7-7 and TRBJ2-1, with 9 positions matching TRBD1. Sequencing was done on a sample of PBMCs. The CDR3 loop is CASSPVGQGNEQFF. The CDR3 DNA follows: TGTGCTAGCAGCCCAGTGGGACAGGGTAATGAGCAGTTCTTC.